The clone carrying this TCR beta chain is a singleton in its sample. This CDR3 spans 15 amino acids. Trimming removed 5 bases from V and 5 bases from J, with 16 bases in between. The V gene's germline CDR1 is LNHDA and CDR2 SQIVND (reference sequence). TCRdb keeps only in-frame clones here, not all; method: immunoSEQ multiplex PCR. The sample has 15,000 or so clones, 80% to 95% seen once. The source of the sample is a study of T cell changes during pregnancy in multiple sclerosis. This specimen consisted of peripheral blood, obtained in the second trimester of pregnancy. The source of this sequence is a female donor in good health, enrolled as a control in a pregnancy study. The chain combines TRBV19 with TRBJ1-5; D not certain. In nucleotides, the CDR3 is TGTGCCAGTAGTCCCCAAGCCCTGGGCGATCAGCCCCAGCATTTT. Its translation is CASSPQALGDQPQHF.